Below, 15 T cell receptor beta chains from the same sample are listed, as sequenced in a study of Graves' ophthalmopathy and Graves' hyperthyroidism. RNA transcripts yielded amplified TCR beta CDR3 regions. First-round RT-PCR used HTBI primers; second-round multiplex PCR followed. TCRdb called the multiplex PCR reads again in MiXCR, with one record for every CDR3 protein. The sample has hundreds of thousands of distinct CDR3 sequences, roughly 21% seen once. Sequenced input: peripheral blood. The receptors were gathered from a woman between 18 and 29 years old with stable Graves' hyperthyroidism.

At least ten counts were recorded for this clonotype. The chain uses TRBV6-1 and TRBJ2-2; possibly TRBD1 for D (6 bases). CDR1 is MNHNS and CDR2 is SASEGT in the germline V gene. The CDR3 runs 16 residues. The V and J ends lost 4 bases and 1 base respectively, with 13 bases between them. The CDR3 sequence is CASSALSGQNTGELFF. The DNA of the CDR3 is TGTGCCAGCAGTGCTCTGTCGGGACAGAACACCGGGGAGCTGTTTTTT.

This clonotype was seen at least ten times. The chain carries TRBV11-2 and TRBJ2-7; D remains unclear. Germline loops: CDR1 SGHAT, CDR2 FQNNGV. This CDR3 spans 13 amino acids. Deletions cut 5 bases from V and 3 bases from J, with 11 bases between. Here the CDR3 reads CASSLVVGYEQYF. The CDR3 DNA sequence: TGTGCCAGCAGCCTAGTTGTGGGCTACGAGCAGTACTTC.

This clonotype was recorded many times. The V gene is TRBV12-3 or TRBV12-4, the J gene TRBJ2-2; possible D gene TRBD1, 6 bases. The CDR3 extends over 13 amino acids. V lost 5 bases, J lost 5 bases, and 9 bases lay in between. CDR3 protein: CASSGTPTGELFF. In nucleotides, the CDR3 is TGTGCCAGCAGTGGGACACCTACCGGGGAGCTGTTTTTT.

This clonotype was seen many times. This chain connects TRBV19 to TRBJ2-2; no firm D call. The germline gives CDR1 LNHDA, CDR2 SQIVND (reference sequence). The CDR3 length is 14 residues. With 7 bases removed from V and 0 bases from J, the gap between germline ends came to 9 bases. The chain's CDR3 is CASIPRPNTGELFF. The CDR3 bases are TGTGCCAGTATCCCCCGCCCGAACACCGGGGAGCTGTTTTTT. Supplemented by reference TRBV19 and TRBJ2-2, the full variable domain reads DGGITQSPKYLFRKEGQNVTLSCEQNLNHDAMYWYRQDPGQGLRLIYYSQIVNDFQKGDIAEGYSVSREKKESFPLTVTSAQKNPTAFYLCASIPRPNTGELFFGEGSRLTVL.

This clonotype was seen repeatedly, ten times or more. The V gene is TRBV6-4, the J gene TRBJ1-5; 10 bases line up with TRBD1. From germline, CDR1 is MRHNA and CDR2 SNTAGT. There are 16 residues in the CDR3. V trimming: 8 bases; J trimming: 2 bases; junction bases outside the gene matches: 9. CDR3 in DNA: TGTGCCAGCCTCCCCCGGACAGGGGGAGGCAATCAGCCCCAGCATTTT. Protein sequence: CASLPRTGGGNQPQHF.

In its sample, this clonotype was seen many times. CDR3 protein: CASSLWGREVPIYF. DNA for the CDR3: TGTGCCAGCAGTTTATGGGGACGGGAGGTTCCCATATATTTT. This sequence joins TRBV28 and TRBJ1-3; weak D call: TRBD1 (5 bases). The CDR3 contains 14 residues. Germline loops: CDR1 MDHEN, CDR2 SYDVKM. V was clipped by 0 bases and J by 11 bases, with 14 bases between them.

V and J are TRBV6-8 and TRBJ1-6; no clear D gene. This CDR3 comprises 16 residues. Trimming stripped 7 bases from V and 7 bases from J, with 20 bases between. Looked up from germline, CDR1 is MNHGY and CDR2 is SAAAGT. The CDR3 reads CASTSPSGRENSPLHF. The CDR3 region has the DNA TGTGCCAGCACCAGTCCTTCCGGGAGAGAAAATTCACCCCTCCACTTT.

This clonotype was recorded many times. J is TRBJ1-5 and V is TRBV6-2 or TRBV6-3; D uncertain. V was pared by 6 bases and J by 4 bases, with 13 bases between. Germline values: CDR1 MNHEY, CDR2 SVGEGT. The CDR3 has 14 amino acids. In nucleotides, the CDR3 is TGTGCCAGCAGCCCGACGACGGGAAATCAGCCCCAGCATTTT. Translated, it gives CASSPTTGNQPQHF.

This clonotype was counted at least ten times. This chain uses TRBV7-2 with TRBJ1-2; a weak D match, TRBD1 (6 bases). Trimming cost V 5 bases and J 5 bases, with 18 bases left between them. Germline-derived CDR1 and CDR2 are SGHTA and FQGNSA. There are 15 residues in the CDR3. This chain's CDR3 is CASSVGFGGAYGYTF. The CDR3 DNA follows: TGTGCCAGCAGCGTAGGGTTTGGGGGCGCGTATGGCTACACCTTC.

V and J are TRBV15 and TRBJ1-6; the D gene is possibly TRBD1 (6 bases). V gave up 0 bases and J gave up 7 bases, with 10 bases separating them. This CDR3 has 15 residues. Germline V gene sequence: CDR1 LNHNV, CDR2 YYDKDF (reference sequence). CDR3 residues: CATSRDGQGNSPLHF. CDR3 nucleotide sequence: TGTGCCACCAGCAGAGATGGCCAGGGGAATTCACCCCTCCACTTT.

This clonotype has only a few counts. The V call is TRBV19, the J call TRBJ2-2, with 11 positions matching TRBD1. Germline assignment: CDR1 LNHDA and CDR2 SQIVND (reference sequence). The CDR3 is 15 amino acids. The V segment lost 7 bases and the J segment 4 bases; nucleotides outside the gene matches: 5. CDR3 DNA: TGTGCCAGTATCCGGGACAGGGGGACCACCGGGGAGCTGTTTTTT. Translation gives CASIRDRGTTGELFF.

This clonotype was detected ten times or more. This chain links TRBV30 with TRBJ2-2; possibly TRBD2 for D (5 bases). The CDR3 extends over 17 amino acids. Germline CDR1 GTSNPN, CDR2 SVGIG (reference sequence). With 7 bases removed from V and 2 bases from J, the gap between germline ends came to 23 bases. The CDR3 loop reads CALVRIIYGSNTGELFF. The CDR3 DNA sequence: TGTGCCTTAGTGAGGATTATCTATGGGAGCAACACCGGGGAGCTGTTTTTT. The entire variable domain, with the rest obtained from reference TRBV30 and TRBJ2-2, is as follows: SQTIHQWPATLVQPVGSPLSLECTVEGTSNPNLYWYRQAAGRGLQLLFYSVGIGQISSEVPQNLSASRPQDRQFILSSKKLLLSDSGFYLCALVRIIYGSNTGELFFGEGSRLTVL.

The V and J genes are TRBV6-1 and TRBJ2-5; weak D call: TRBD2 (5 bases). Germline assignment: CDR1 MNHNS and CDR2 SASEGT. V gave up 2 bases and J gave up 1 base, with 11 bases separating them. CDR3 length: 15 residues. The CDR3 sequence: CASSESPGLQETQYF. In nucleotides, the CDR3 is TGTGCCAGCAGTGAATCCCCAGGACTCCAAGAGACCCAGTACTTC.

This clonotype has at least ten counts. The rearrangement uses TRBV6-5 and TRBJ1-1, with a weak D call TRBD1 (5 bases). Per germline, CDR1 MNHEY and CDR2 SVGAGI. This CDR3 is built from 14 residues. Trimming shortened V by 0 bases and J by 8 bases, and 13 bases separated the two germline ends. The DNA of the CDR3 is TGTGCCAGCAGTTACTCTACTTGGGGCGGCGAAGCTTTCTTT. This codes for CASSYSTWGGEAFF.

This clonotype has just one count. DNA of the CDR3: TGTGCCAGCAGACCCAACCTCGGGGACAACTCCTACGAGCAGTACTTC. Translated, it gives CASRPNLGDNSYEQYF. The rearrangement links TRBV12-3 or TRBV12-4 to TRBJ2-7; a weak D match, TRBD1 (6 bases). V lost 6 bases and J 0 bases, leaving 18 bases between the germline ends. The CDR3 has 16 amino acids.